This TCR beta chain was recorded in a study of T cell responses to AZD1222 COVID-19 vaccine. Second-dose schedules of about 4 or about 12 weeks were combined. Profiled with immunoSEQ multiplex PCR; TCRdb holds only in-frame clones, not every one. The table records around 170,000 clones, 85% to 95% of them present only once. The study's findings and limits: Clonal diversity may have been underestimated in mostly white British donors. After two AZD1222 doses, spike-specific TCR breadth and depth rose versus day 0. Baseline seropositivity occurred in only a handful of AZD1222 recipients.

The CDR3 totals 13 residues. V was pared by 3 bases and J by 6 bases, with 11 bases between. The germline gives CDR1 MDHEN, CDR2 SYDVKM. On this clone: The antigen is undetermined.

This specimen consisted of peripheral blood, obtained 28 days after the second AZD1222 dose. The TCR originated in an adult who received the AZD1222 COVID-19 vaccine. This sequence joins TRBV28 and TRBJ1-1; possibly TRBD1 for D (5 bases). CDR3 residues: CASSFRGRPEAFF. DNA of the CDR3: TGTGCCAGCAGTTTTAGGGGTCGTCCTGAAGCTTTCTTT.